The clone carrying this TCR beta chain was picked up one time. The record originates from a study of T cell changes during pregnancy in multiple sclerosis. V was clipped by 4 bases and J by 1 base, with 10 bases between them. The germline gives CDR1 LNHNV, CDR2 YYDKDF (reference sequence). The CDR3 runs 14 residues. Some clones are missing from TCRdb's copy, which holds only in-frame ones; the method was immunoSEQ multiplex PCR. The repertoire consists of tens of thousands of clones, with around 94% occurring once and the leading ten covering approximately 2.2%. The V call is TRBV15, the J call TRBJ1-1; D unclear. The TCR sequence derives from a female donor with multiple sclerosis, enrolled in a pregnancy study. The sample was peripheral blood, taken before pregnancy. CDR3 DNA: TGTGCCACCAGCACGTCCCAGGAGAACACTGAAGCTTTCTTT. It is translated as CATSTSQENTEAFF.